This T cell receptor (beta chain) was found in a study of cytomegalovirus exposure and HLA in healthy donors. Study outcomes and limitations: TCR beta V- and J-gene trimming was later associated with a missense DCLRE1C variant. A previous analysis found most TCR beta V segments productive roughly 87% or roughly 30% of the time. Sequencing likely produced, as an artifact, a cluster of highly shared sequence variants.

For this clone: Its antigen is unknown.

CDR1 and CDR2 (germline): SEHNR, FQNEAQ (reference sequence). Trimming removed 5 bases at V and 12 bases at J, with 17 bases between. CDR3 length: 13 amino acids. PCR used 60 Vbeta primers and 13 Jbeta primers. Assay used: immunoSEQ multiplex PCR; TCRdb lists only in-frame clones, some missing. The table includes around 190,000 clones, approximately 78% detected once. Specimen: PBMCs. V is TRBV7-9 and J is TRBJ2-1; perhaps TRBD2 as D (6 bases). The TCR was taken from a woman in her twenties or thirties in good health and CMV-seropositive. As DNA, the CDR3 is TGTGCCAGCAGCGTTAGCGGAGGCACAAGGCAGTTCTTC. Translated: CASSVSGGTRQFF.